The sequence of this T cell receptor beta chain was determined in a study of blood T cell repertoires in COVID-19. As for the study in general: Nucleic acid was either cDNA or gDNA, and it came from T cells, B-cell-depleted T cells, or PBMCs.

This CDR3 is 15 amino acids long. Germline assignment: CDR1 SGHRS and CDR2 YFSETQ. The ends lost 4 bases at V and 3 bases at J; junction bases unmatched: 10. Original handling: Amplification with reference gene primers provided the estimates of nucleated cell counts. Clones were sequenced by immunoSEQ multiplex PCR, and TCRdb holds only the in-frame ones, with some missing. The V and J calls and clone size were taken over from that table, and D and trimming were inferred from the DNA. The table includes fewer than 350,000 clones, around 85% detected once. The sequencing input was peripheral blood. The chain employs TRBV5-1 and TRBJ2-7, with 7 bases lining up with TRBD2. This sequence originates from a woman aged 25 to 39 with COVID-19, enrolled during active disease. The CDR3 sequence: CASSPGGGSYYEQYF. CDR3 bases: TGCGCCAGCAGCCCGGGGGGAGGCAGCTACTACGAGCAGTACTTC.